Each of the 5 T cell receptor beta chains below was sequenced from the same sample in a study of T-cell reconstitution after alpha-beta-depleted transplantation in children. A library of TCRbeta sequences, prepared with unique molecular identifiers, was generated. Each CDR3 protein is one row after TCRdb ran MiXCR on the PCR reads. This sample yields 480,000 or so distinct CDR3 sequences, of which roughly a tenth are seen a single time; 2% to 2.5% belongs to the top ten. Sample: PBMCs, taken before TCRalphabeta/CD19-depleted stem cell transplant. These TCRs come from a child under 10 years old with inherited bone marrow failure, due to receive a stem cell transplant.

The rearrangement joins TRBV4-3 to TRBJ2-1; D tentatively reads TRBD1 or TRBD2 (7 bases each). Germline loops: CDR1 LGHNA, CDR2 YSLEER. V lost 3 bases and J lost 2, with 20 bases in between. The CDR3 loop spans 18 amino acids. CDR3 protein: CASSHGTAGTTTYNEQFF. CDR3 bases: TGCGCCAGCAGCCACGGGACAGCCGGGACTACGACCTACAATGAGCAGTTCTTC.

The table lists this clonotype with many counts. This chain connects TRBV29-1 to TRBJ1-3; D remains unclear. CDR1 and CDR2 (germline): SQVTM, ANQGSEA. V lost 4 bases and J 4 bases, leaving 11 bases between the germline ends. The CDR3 totals 13 residues. The CDR3 DNA sequence: TGCAGCGTTGGGGCACAAACAGGAAACACCATATATTTT. This codes for CSVGAQTGNTIYF.

This clonotype was seen ten or more times. V usage is TRBV7-2 and J usage is TRBJ2-2; D not resolved. The CDR3 totals 15 residues. From germline, CDR1 is SGHTA and CDR2 FQGNSA. Trimming left V 2 bases short and J 0 bases short, with 7 bases between. The CDR3 DNA reads TGTGCCAGCAGCTTACTTGGAGCGAACACCGGGGAGCTGTTTTTT. Residues: CASSLLGANTGELFF.

About this clonotype itself: This may stem from a read error, because a much larger clone lies one nucleotide away. This sequence joins TRBV4-3 and TRBJ2-1, with a weak D call TRBD1 (5 bases). Judging by the DNA end, TRBJ2-7 fits better; the J call may be wrong. The length of the CDR3 is 17 residues. Per germline, CDR1 LGHNA and CDR2 YSLEER. CDR3 amino acids: CASSQEVRQSSYNEQYF. For the CDR3, the DNA is TGCGCCAGCAGCCAAGAAGTGAGACAGAGCTCCTACAATGAGCAGTACTTC.

This clonotype appeared many times. V gene TRBV11-2 combines with J gene TRBJ2-7; no clear D. Germline-derived CDR1 and CDR2 are SGHAT and FQNNGV. The CDR3 consists of 13 residues. V was trimmed by 5 bases and J by 4 bases, leaving 12 bases between them. The CDR3 protein is CASSPSPGYEQYF. The CDR3 bases are TGTGCCAGCAGCCCGAGCCCTGGTTACGAGCAGTACTTC.